Reported below is one T cell receptor (beta chain). No antigen is known for it. No clone much larger than this one lies a single base away; base qualities are absent. Whole blood was collected in K2EDTA tubes by collaborating institutions according to the institutions' own protocols. For TCRbeta analysis, collaborators shipped samples in one of three forms: frozen whole blood, isolated PBMCs, or DNA extracted from either of those sample types. After removal of 5 bases from V and 0 bases from J, the junction retains 8 bases not matched to a gene. There are 17 amino acids in the CDR3, from cysteine to phenylalanine inclusive. Only the CDR3 portion is preserved as DNA: 51 bases, with reading frame beginning at the first base. CDR1 LNHDA and CDR2 SQIVND are derived from the germline V gene (reference sequence). The sample belongs to a study of blood T cell repertoires in COVID-19 (TCRdb year 2020). About the study as a whole: Samples covering the acute and convalescent phases of COVID-19 were provided by collaborators in the United States, Italy and Spain. The material from the prospective study consisted of cDNA or gDNA derived from T cells, B-cell-depleted T cells, or PBMCs. The dataset comprised deeply sampled blood TCRbeta repertoires from subjects exposed to, actively infected with, or recovered from COVID-19. A freely available public database, intended as a resource for researchers studying the immune response to SARS-CoV-2, is where the repertoires were released. The samples were drawn from the first 160 participants of the ongoing ImmuneRACE study and from about 1,200 subjects provided by 6 global collaborators. The sample metadata nearly always contained a de-identified subject ID, COVID-19 status, age in years and sex. Where available, HLA class I and class II types were taken from metadata supplied by the sample provider and were not determined by assay-based typing. Broad study findings and their caveats: Clinical and demographic metadata were provided uncurated, with the amount varying by source and participant.

TCRbeta CDR3 regions were amplified from genomic DNA by means of the immunoSEQ Assay, a bias-controlled multiplex PCR. The published analysis was carried out like this. The number of nucleated cells in each sample was estimated by amplification of reference gene primers within the assay. Sequence reads were collapsed and filtered to measure the absolute abundance of every unique TCRbeta CDR3 rearrangement. For each sample, productive Simpson clonality was calculated as the square root of Simpson's diversity index across productive rearrangements. Not all clones reach the TCRdb copy of this immuneACCESS table, which keeps in-frame sequences only. Checked studies attribute under half of the gap to unresolved V genes and leave the rest unexplained. V and J calls and clone size come straight from that table; D and trimming were deduced from the DNA. This sample is represented by tens of thousands of clones; roughly 80% of them were singletons. The ten largest account for around 20% of the sample.

Sequenced sample: peripheral blood. This sequence was found in an older man with acute or convalescent COVID-19. The rearranged chain carries TRBV19 and TRBJ1-5; 9 bases in the middle match TRBD1. The base sequence is TGTGCCAGTAGTGCAGGACAGGGGCTCTATAGCAATCAGCCCCAGCATTTT. Translated, this is CASSAGQGLYSNQPQHF.